This TCR beta chain was sequenced in a study of cytomegalovirus exposure and HLA in healthy donors. CDR1 is SGHNT and CDR2 is YYREEE in the germline V gene (reference sequence). CDR3 length: 13 residues. V lost 3 bases and J lost 8, with 11 bases in between. It was with 60 Vbeta and 13 Jbeta primers that the PCR ran. Libraries were prepared by immunoSEQ multiplex PCR; TCRdb keeps only in-frame clonotypes and omits some of them. This sample has approximately 90,000 clones, with 85% found just once. Sequenced material: PBMCs. This TCR derives from a man aged 40-55 years in good health and CMV-seropositive. The V gene is TRBV5-4, the J gene TRBJ1-4; maybe TRBD1 (5 bases). DNA for the CDR3: TGTGCCAGCAGCTCCCGGGGGGGAGAAAAACTGTTTTTT. This gives the protein CASSSRGGEKLFF.